The present TCR beta chain was sequenced within a study of human T cells and chemical hapten exposure. Looking at the study overall: TCR yields per sample varied, mainly owing to small pooled library volume differences.

Sample time point: patch test 2, 6 weeks after DPC sensitization. Regarding treatment: therapeutic diphenylcyclopropenone sensitization with weekly scalp DPC. V was pared by 2 bases and J by 2 bases, with 4 bases of the junction left unmatched. Per germline, CDR1 KGHDR and CDR2 SFDVKD. The CDR3 contains 16 residues. This clonotype was counted only a few times. TCRdb analysed the RACE reads with MiXCR anew, one entry per CDR3 protein. This sample has roughly 40,000 distinct CDR3 sequences, with approximately 9% found just once. Source: whole blood, taken in connection with sensitization to the hapten diphenylcyclopropenone (DPC). The TCR comes from a woman aged 40 to 50 with alopecia areata. Some clones in this sample may be carry-over from other donors' samples. The chain carries TRBV24-1 and TRBJ2-3; 9 nucleotides match TRBD1. The CDR3 spells CATSDSGQGYTDTQYF. The CDR3 bases are TGTGCCACCAGTGATTCCGGACAGGGGTACACAGATACGCAGTATTTT.